The TCR beta chain under discussion was sequenced for a study of OX40 agonist ivuxolimab in advanced cancers. This table comes from immunoSEQ multiplex PCR, and its TCRdb copy is limited to in-frame clones, with some not included. The sample yields tens of thousands of clones, around four fifths seen once. Turning to this clone: Its cognate antigen is unknown.

V gave up 0 bases and J gave up 1 base, with 12 bases separating them. The CDR3 loop spans 16 amino acids. Germline lookup yields CDR1 LGHNA and CDR2 YNFKEQ. Study-wide points: Patients with a partial response at 0.1-3.0 mg/kg had among the lowest clonal expansion. Nonresponders included some who also had low normalized T-cell clonal expansion. No antigen was identified for the clonally expanded peripheral T cells. Within 6 weeks, CD4+ and CD8+ blood T cells expanded clonally at 0.1 to 3.0 mg/kg.

The specimen was CD4+ or CD8+ T cells sorted from blood, collected in a trial of the OX40 agonist ivuxolimab. The sequence came from an adult with an advanced solid tumor such as melanoma, head and neck, liver or kidney cancer. The chain has TRBV4-2 and TRBJ1-1, with unresolved D. The DNA of the CDR3 is TGTGCCAGCAGCCAAGACCTCATCGGGAGGAACACTGAAGCTTTCTTT. This gives the protein CASSQDLIGRNTEAFF.